This TCR beta chain was identified during a study of blood T cell repertoires in COVID-19. With 4 bases removed from V and 0 bases from J, the gap between germline ends came to 9 bases. Per germline, CDR1 SGHRS and CDR2 YFSETQ. This CDR3 region has 14 residues. As processed by the authors: Estimation of nucleated cell counts relied on the amplification of reference gene primers. The assay was immunoSEQ multiplex PCR, and TCRdb's table has in-frame clones only and misses some. The V and J calls and clone size were taken over from that table, and D and trimming were inferred from the DNA. The table records about 270,000 clones, about 91% of them present only once.

This TCR was sampled from a person aged 18 to 30 with COVID-19, enrolled during active disease. Sequencing was done on a sample of peripheral blood. The rearrangement uses TRBV5-1 and TRBJ2-3, with D perhaps TRBD2 (5 bases). The CDR3 DNA sequence: TGCGCCAGCAGCCCCTGGACTAGCACAGATACGCAGTATTTT. Amino acid sequence: CASSPWTSTDTQYF.